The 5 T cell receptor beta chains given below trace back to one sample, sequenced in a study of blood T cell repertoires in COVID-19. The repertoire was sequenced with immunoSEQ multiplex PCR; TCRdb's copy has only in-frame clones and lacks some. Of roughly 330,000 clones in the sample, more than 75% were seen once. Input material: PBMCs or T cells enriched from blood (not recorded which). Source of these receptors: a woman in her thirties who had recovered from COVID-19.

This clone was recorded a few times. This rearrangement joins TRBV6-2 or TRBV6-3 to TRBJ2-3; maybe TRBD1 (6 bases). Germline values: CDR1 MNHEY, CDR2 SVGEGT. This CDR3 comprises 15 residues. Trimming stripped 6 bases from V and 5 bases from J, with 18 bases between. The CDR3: CASSPQKGVLDTQYF. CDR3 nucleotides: TGTGCCAGCAGCCCCCAGAAGGGGGTGCTAGATACGCAGTATTTT.

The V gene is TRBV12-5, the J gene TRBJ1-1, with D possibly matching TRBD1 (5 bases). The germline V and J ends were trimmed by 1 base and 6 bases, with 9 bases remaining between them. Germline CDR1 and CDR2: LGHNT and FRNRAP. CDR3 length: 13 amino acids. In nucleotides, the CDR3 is TGTGCTAGTGGTTTGGCAGGGTTCCCTGAAGCTTTCTTT. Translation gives CASGLAGFPEAFF.

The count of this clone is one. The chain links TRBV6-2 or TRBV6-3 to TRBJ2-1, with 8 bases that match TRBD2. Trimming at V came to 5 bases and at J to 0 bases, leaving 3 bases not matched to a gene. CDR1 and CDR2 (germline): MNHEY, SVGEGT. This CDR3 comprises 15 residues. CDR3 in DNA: TGTGCCAGCAGTCGTAGCGGGGCCTCCTACAATGAGCAGTTCTTC. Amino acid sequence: CASSRSGASYNEQFF.

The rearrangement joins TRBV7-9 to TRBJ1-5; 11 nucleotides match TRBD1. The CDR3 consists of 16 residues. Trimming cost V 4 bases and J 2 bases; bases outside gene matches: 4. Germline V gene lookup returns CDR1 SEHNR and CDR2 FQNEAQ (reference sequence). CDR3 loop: CASSWWDRGGNQPQHF. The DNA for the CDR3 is TGTGCCAGCAGCTGGTGGGACAGGGGGGGCAATCAGCCCCAGCATTTT.

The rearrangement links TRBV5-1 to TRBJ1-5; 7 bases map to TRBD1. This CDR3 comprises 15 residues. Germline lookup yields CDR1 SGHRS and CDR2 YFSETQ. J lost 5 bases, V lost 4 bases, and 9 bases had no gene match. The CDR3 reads CASSPQGGVDQPQHF. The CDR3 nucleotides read TGCGCCAGCAGCCCCCAGGGGGGTGTCGATCAGCCCCAGCATTTT.